This is a list of T cell receptor beta chains from one sample in a study of technical replicates of blood from several donors. This table comes from immunoSEQ multiplex PCR, and its TCRdb copy is limited to in-frame clones, with some not included. This sample has 85,000 to 100,000 clones, with around 95% found just once. Material for sequencing was T cells isolated from PBMCs. Receptor source: a human donor in good health. CDR3s include the opening cysteine and the closing phenylalanine or tryptophan. Each record gives: clone size, J gene, D gene, V gene, CDR3 DNA, CDR3 protein. A D gene is named only where the DNA matches it firmly. The size entry is marked missing in some rows and otherwise reads once, few, many or a size class.

>NA|TRBJ2-1|TRBD2|TRBV7-7
TGTGCCAGCAGCTTAGGTGGGAGGGCAAACACGGAGCAGTTCTTC
CASSLGGRANTEQFF
>NA|TRBJ2-1|TRBD1|TRBV28
TGTGCCAGCAGTACGACAGGGTTGAGGAATGAGCAGTTCTTC
CASSTTGLRNEQFF
>NA|TRBJ2-4|TRBD1|TRBV6-1
TGTGCCAGCAGTGATCATCCCGGACAGGGAAACATTCAGTACTTC
CASSDHPGQGNIQYF
>NA|TRBJ1-1|NA|TRBV5-6
TGTGCCAGCAGCTTGGCCAGGGCCCTTTGGGTTGAAGCTTTCTTT
CASSLARALWVEAFF
>NA|TRBJ2-7|TRBD1|TRBV18
TGTGCCAGCTCACCAGTAGGGACAGGGGGTTTCGACGAGCAGTACTTC
CASSPVGTGGFDEQYF
>NA|TRBJ2-7|TRBD1|TRBV27
TGTGCCAGCAGTTCCCCGGGGGGACAGGGATACGAGCAGTACTTC
CASSSPGGQGYEQYF
>NA|TRBJ2-5|TRBD2|TRBV5-1
TGCGCCAGCAGCATAATAGCGGGGGGAGAGACCCAGTACTTC
CASSIIAGGETQYF
>NA|TRBJ2-7|TRBD1|TRBV13
TGTGCCAGCAGCGCGGTGAACAGGGGCTACGAGCAGTACTTC
CASSAVNRGYEQYF
>NA|TRBJ2-3|TRBD2|TRBV7-6
TGTGCCAGCAGCTCCCTAGGAGCGGGGAGATACACAGATACGCAGTATTTT
CASSSLGAGRYTDTQYF
>NA|TRBJ1-2|TRBD1|TRBV11-2
TGTGCCAGCAGCCCGGGACAGGGAAGGATCGGCTACACCTTC
CASSPGQGRIGYTF
>NA|TRBJ2-2|NA|TRBV7-3
TGTGCCAGCAGCCATCAAGACGTGGGGGGGCTGTTTTTT
CASSHQDVGGLFF
>NA|TRBJ1-4|TRBD1|TRBV7-8
TGTGCCAGCAGCACATACAGGGGTGATGAAAAACTGTTTTTT
CASSTYRGDEKLFF
>once|TRBJ1-6|NA|TRBV7-2
TGTGCCAGCAGCTTATCGGGGGGGCGGACCTATAATTCACCCCTCCACTTT
CASSLSGGRTYNSPLHF
>NA|TRBJ2-5|NA|TRBV14
TGTGCCAGCAGCCAAAGTGGGAGGACCCAATACTTC
CASSQSGRTQYF
>NA|TRBJ2-1|TRBD2|TRBV5-1
TGCGCCAGCAGCTTGCGACTAGCGGGGGGGATGTACAATGAGCAGTTCTTC
CASSLRLAGGMYNEQFF
>NA|TRBJ2-6|NA|TRBV9
TGTGCCAGCAGCCCCCGACACAACTCTGGGGCCAACGTCCTGACTTTC
CASSPRHNSGANVLTF
>NA|TRBJ2-6|NA|TRBV5-1
TGCGCCAGCAGGGAGGCAAGGGGGTCTGGGGCCAACGTCCTGACTTTC
CASREARGSGANVLTF
>NA|TRBJ2-1|TRBD2|TRBV7-6
TGTGCCAGCAGCCTTATAGCGGGAACGTACAATGAGCAGTTCTTC
CASSLIAGTYNEQFF